This TCR beta chain was obtained from a study of regulatory T cells in long-lasting Graves disease. Study findings and constraints: The number of shared public clonotypes was higher in persistent patients (about 2,700) than new patients (just over 950).

Time point specified: newly diagnosed GD, antithyroid drugs for less than 3 months. Extracted RNA from PBMCs served as the source of the TCR library. Combining iRepertoire HTBI primers with Arm-PCR of CDR3 regions, the authors built TCR beta libraries. One entry per CDR3 protein results from TCRdb running MiXCR on the multiplex PCR reads. Of 500,000 to 700,000 distinct CDR3 sequences listed, around 15% are singletons. V lost 6 bases and J lost 4; bases outside the gene matches: 3. The CDR3 has 14 amino acids. Germline lookup yields CDR1 SNHLY and CDR2 FYNNEI. This clonotype was seen at least ten times. Its antigen is not known. The same specimen was also included in a second study, on T cells in Graves' hyperthyroidism and ophthalmopathy.

The TCR sequence derives from a woman under 40 with Graves disease. The V gene is TRBV2, the J gene TRBJ2-1, with 10 bases identical to TRBD2. The sample was peripheral blood mononuclear cells (PBMCs), taken at new diagnosis, from a patient treated with antithyroid drugs. The DNA for the CDR3 is TGTGCCAGCAGGGGGACTAGCGTATACAATGAGCAGTTCTTC. This translates into CASRGTSVYNEQFF. The full variable domain, in which reference TRBV2 and TRBJ2-1 provide the parts outside the CDR3, is EPEVTQTPSHQVTQMGQEVILRCVPISNHLYFYWYRQILGQKVEFLVSFYNNEISEKSEIFDDQFSVERPDGSNFTLKIRSTKLEDSAMYFCASRGTSVYNEQFFGPGTRLTVL.